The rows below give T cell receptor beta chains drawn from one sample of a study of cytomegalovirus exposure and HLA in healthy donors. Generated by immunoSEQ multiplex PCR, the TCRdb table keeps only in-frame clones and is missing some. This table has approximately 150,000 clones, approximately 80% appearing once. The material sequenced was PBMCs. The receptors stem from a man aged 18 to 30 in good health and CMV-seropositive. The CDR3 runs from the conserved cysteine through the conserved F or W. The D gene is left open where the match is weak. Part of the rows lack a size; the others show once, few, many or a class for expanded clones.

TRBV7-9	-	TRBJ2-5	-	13	CASKTVTQETQYF	TGTGCCAGCAAGACAGTGACCCAAGAGACCCAGTACTTC
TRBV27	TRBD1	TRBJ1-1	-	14	CASSFGTANTEAFF	TGTGCCAGCAGTTTTGGGACAGCGAACACTGAAGCTTTCTTT
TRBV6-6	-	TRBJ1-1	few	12	CASSSRNTEAFF	TGTGCCAGCAGTTCCAGAAACACTGAAGCTTTCTTT
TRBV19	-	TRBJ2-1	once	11	CASSIGGLLVF	TGTGCCAGTAGTATAGGGGGGCTGCTGGTCTTC
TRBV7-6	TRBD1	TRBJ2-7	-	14	CASSYDDRAREQYF	TGTGCCAGCAGCTATGATGACAGGGCGAGGGAGCAGTACTTC
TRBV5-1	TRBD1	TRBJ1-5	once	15	CASSLLTGLHQPQHF	TGCGCCAGCAGCTTGCTGACAGGGCTGCATCAGCCCCAGCATTTT
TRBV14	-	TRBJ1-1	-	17	CASSQDQIQTAKLEAFF	TGTGCCAGCAGCCAAGATCAGATTCAGACAGCCAAACTTGAAGCTTTCTTT
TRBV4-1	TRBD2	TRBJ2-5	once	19	CASSQDEIAGGLVRETQYF	TGCGCCAGCAGCCAAGATGAAATAGCGGGAGGGCTAGTACGGGAGACCCAGTACTTC
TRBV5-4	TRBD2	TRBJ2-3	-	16	CASSLAAGVGTDTQYF	TGTGCCAGCAGCTTGGCGGCGGGGGTGGGCACAGATACGCAGTATTTT
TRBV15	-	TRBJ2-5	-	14	CATSTSGYQETQYF	TGTGCCACCAGCACCTCGGGGTACCAAGAGACCCAGTACTTC
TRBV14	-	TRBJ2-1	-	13	CASSQDLLPEQFF	TGTGCCAGCAGCCAAGATCTCCTTCCCGAGCAGTTCTTC
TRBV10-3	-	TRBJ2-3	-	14	CAISERDGTDTQYF	TGTGCCATCAGTGAAAGAGATGGCACAGATACGCAGTATTTT
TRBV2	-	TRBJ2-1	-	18	CASSEAEPALSSYNEQFF	TGTGCCAGCAGTGAAGCGGAGCCAGCACTAAGCTCCTACAATGAGCAGTTCTTC
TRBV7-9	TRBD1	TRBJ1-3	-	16	CASSLDRGRSGNTIYF	TGTGCCAGCAGCTTGGACAGGGGCCGTTCCGGAAACACCATATATTTT
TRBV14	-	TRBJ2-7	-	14	CASSRGGQWVEQYF	TGTGCCAGCTCACGCGGGGGACAATGGGTCGAGCAGTACTTC
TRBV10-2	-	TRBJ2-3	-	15	CASLGLAGSTDTQYF	TGCGCCAGTCTGGGGTTGGCGGGGAGCACAGATACGCAGTATTTT
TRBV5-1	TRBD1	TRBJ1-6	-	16	CASSSGQVSYNSPLHF	TGCGCCAGCAGCTCGGGACAGGTCTCCTATAATTCACCCCTCCACTTT
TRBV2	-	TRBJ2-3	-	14	CASSENLATDTQYF	TGTGCCAGCAGTGAAAACCTAGCGACAGATACGCAGTATTTT
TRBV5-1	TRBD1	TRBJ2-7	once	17	CASSLGMGTGRSYEQYF	TGCGCCAGCAGCTTGGGGATGGGGACAGGGAGATCCTACGAGCAGTACTTC
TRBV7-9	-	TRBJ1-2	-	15	CASSPEGGWRYGYTF	TGTGCCAGCAGCCCTGAAGGAGGCTGGAGGTATGGCTACACCTTC
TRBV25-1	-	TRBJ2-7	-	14	CASSGVFRQYEQYF	TGTGCCAGCAGTGGGGTATTCAGACAGTACGAGCAGTACTTC
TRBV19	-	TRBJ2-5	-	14	CASSMAGMKETQYF	TGTGCCAGTAGTATGGCAGGGATGAAGGAGACCCAGTACTTC
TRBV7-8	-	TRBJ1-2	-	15	CASSLAGGRGYGYTF	TGTGCCAGCAGCTTAGCGGGTGGCAGAGGCTATGGCTACACCTTC
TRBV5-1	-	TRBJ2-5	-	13	CASLGAQEETQYF	TGCGCCAGCCTGGGGGCCCAAGAAGAGACCCAGTACTTC
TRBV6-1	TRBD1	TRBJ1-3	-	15	CASSVTGGSGNTIYF	TGTGCCAGCAGTGTAACAGGGGGCTCTGGAAACACCATATATTTT
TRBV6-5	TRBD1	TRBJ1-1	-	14	CASSSGQGQTEAFF	TGTGCCAGCAGTTCCGGACAGGGGCAGACTGAAGCTTTCTTT
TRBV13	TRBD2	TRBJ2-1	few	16	CASSLPSGSSYNEQFF	TGTGCCAGCAGCTTACCTAGCGGGAGCTCCTACAATGAGCAGTTCTTC
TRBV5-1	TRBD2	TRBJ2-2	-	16	CASTPSGRPDTGELFF	TGCGCCAGCACCCCTAGCGGGAGACCCGACACCGGGGAGCTGTTTTTT
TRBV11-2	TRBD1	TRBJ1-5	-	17	CASSLDRGSMSNQPQHF	TGTGCCAGCAGCTTAGACAGGGGGAGCATGAGCAATCAGCCCCAGCATTTT
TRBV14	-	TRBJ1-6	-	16	CASSPQVSFWWSPLHF	TGTGCCAGCAGCCCACAAGTCTCCTTTTGGTGGTCACCCCTCCACTTT
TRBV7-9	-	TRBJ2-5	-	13	CSSSNRDVETQYF	TGTTCCAGCAGCAACAGGGACGTAGAGACCCAGTACTTC
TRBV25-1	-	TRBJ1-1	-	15	CASRPPQGRDTEAFF	TGTGCCAGCCGCCCCCCACAGGGTCGAGACACTGAAGCTTTCTTT
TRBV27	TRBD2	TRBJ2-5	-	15	CASSLSRTRNAVQYF	TGTGCCAGCAGTTTATCGAGGACTAGAAACGCGGTCCAGTACTTC
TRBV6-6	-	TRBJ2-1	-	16	CASSNGQKGNYNEQFF	TGTGCCAGCAGCAATGGACAGAAAGGGAACTACAATGAGCAGTTCTTC
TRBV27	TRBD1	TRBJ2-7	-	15	CASSWAPGGRNEQYF	TGTGCCAGCAGTTGGGCCCCAGGGGGTAGGAACGAGCAGTACTTC
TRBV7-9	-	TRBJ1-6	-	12	CASSLISSPLHF	TGTGCCAGCAGCTTAATCAGTTCACCCCTCCACTTT
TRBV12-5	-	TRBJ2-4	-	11	CASGLVGIQYF	TGTGCTAGTGGTTTGGTCGGCATTCAGTACTTC
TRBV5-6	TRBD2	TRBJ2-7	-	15	CASSPPGLAVYEQYF	TGTGCCAGCAGCCCCCCGGGACTAGCGGTTTACGAGCAGTACTTC
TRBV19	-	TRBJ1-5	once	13	CAISTGLNQPQHF	TGTGCCATCTCGACAGGACTCAATCAGCCCCAGCATTTT
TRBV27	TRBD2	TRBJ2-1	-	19	CASSLGGLAGGLNYNEQFF	TGTGCCAGCAGTTTAGGTGGGCTAGCGGGGGGTCTGAACTACAATGAGCAGTTCTTC
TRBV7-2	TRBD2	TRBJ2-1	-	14	CASSLLAYYNEQFF	TGTGCCAGCAGCCTACTAGCGTATTACAATGAGCAGTTCTTC
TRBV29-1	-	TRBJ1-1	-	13	CSARSGGNTEAFF	TGCAGCGCTAGAAGCGGGGGGAACACTGAAGCTTTCTTT
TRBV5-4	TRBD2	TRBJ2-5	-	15	CASSRSIAGTETQYF	TGTGCCAGCAGCCGGTCAATAGCGGGGACAGAGACCCAGTACTTC
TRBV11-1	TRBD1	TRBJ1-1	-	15	CASSFLRGTGTEAFF	TGTGCCAGCAGCTTCCTCAGGGGGACGGGGACTGAAGCTTTCTTT
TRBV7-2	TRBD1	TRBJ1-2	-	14	CASSSRTGVEGYTF	TGTGCCAGCAGCTCCCGGACAGGGGTAGAGGGCTACACCTTC
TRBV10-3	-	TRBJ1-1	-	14	CAIRGGVENTEAFF	TGTGCCATTCGGGGAGGGGTCGAGAACACTGAAGCTTTCTTT
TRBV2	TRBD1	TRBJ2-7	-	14	CASIPGTGSYEQYF	TGTGCCAGCATTCCCGGGACAGGGAGCTACGAGCAGTACTTC
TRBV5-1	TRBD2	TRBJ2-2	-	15	CASSLAGGNTGELFF	TGCGCCAGCAGTTTAGCGGGGGGAAACACCGGGGAGCTGTTTTTT
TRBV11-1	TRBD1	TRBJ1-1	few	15	CASSFQVAGGTEAFF	TGTGCCAGCAGCTTCCAAGTGGCAGGGGGCACTGAAGCTTTCTTT